What follows is one TCR beta chain and its context. The target antigen is unknown. This record comes from a study of T cell repertoires in cytomegalovirus infection. Overall study context: CMV infection together with matching HLA type was indicated by public TCR beta signatures.

From the reads, TCRdb called clonotypes with MiXCR, one entry per CDR3 protein. The sample lists some 300,000 distinct CDR3 sequences; approximately 15% were seen once. There are 13 residues in the CDR3. Germline CDR1 reads SGHVT; CDR2 reads SQSDAQ. The germline V and J ends were trimmed by 8 bases and 0 bases, with 8 bases remaining between them. Findings and caveats of the study: Summed public TCR beta family frequency identified CMV carriers bearing the relevant HLA. Clonotype analysis showed dominance of the ex vivo response by HLA-C-restricted CMV-specific TCR beta clonotypes.

Sequencing was done on a sample of PBMCs. This clonotype was sampled from a human donor in good health (CMV status not recorded). Some clones in this sample may be carry-over from other donors' samples. This chain uses TRBV7-4 with TRBJ2-4; D is undetermined. The CDR3 loop reads CASSGEAKNIQYF. CDR3 nucleotides: TGTGCCAGCTCTGGGGAAGCCAAAAACATTCAGTACTTC.